The 19 T cell receptor beta chains given below trace back to one sample, sequenced in a study of human T cells and chemical hapten exposure (dated by TCRdb to about 2021). The sample's time point, from its label and the paper: patch test 1, 2 weeks after DPC sensitization. The sample's treatment or condition label, decoded: therapeutic diphenylcyclopropenone sensitization with weekly scalp DPC. Libraries were built with RACE. Sequencing was performed on a NextSeq 500. In-frame beta chains were kept once TCRdb had trimmed the public reads at Q25 with fastp and called clones with MiXCR. Merged by CDR3 protein, the rows form single entries marked with the most common genes and DNA. This sample lists about 360,000 distinct CDR3 sequences; roughly 6.9% were detected once. 8.4% of the sample comes from the top ten. The material sequenced was whole blood, taken in connection with sensitization to the hapten diphenylcyclopropenone (DPC). Receptor source: a young woman with alopecia areata. Some clones in this sample may be carry-over from other donors' samples.

The chain employs TRBV6-5 and TRBJ2-3, with D hard to call. The V and J ends lost 2 bases and 5 bases respectively, with 14 bases between them. The CDR3 has 15 residues. CDR1 is MNHEY, CDR2 SVGAGI, per germline. Written as DNA, the CDR3 is TGTGCCAGCAGTTACCCCTTCGGTGGGGTAGATACGCAGTATTTT. This encodes CASSYPFGGVDTQYF.

This clonotype was found a few times. The rearrangement links TRBV20-1 to TRBJ1-5; TRBD1 is a possible D gene (5 bases). This CDR3 comprises 11 residues. Trimming removed 3 bases from V and 7 bases from J, with 7 bases in between. Germline assignment: CDR1 DFQATT and CDR2 SNEGSKA (reference sequence). In DNA, the CDR3 is TGCAGTGCTAGGCGGGGGCAGCCCCAGCATTTT. This codes for CSARRGQPQHF.

This clonotype was counted only a few times. This chain joins TRBV5-1 and TRBJ1-2; maybe TRBD1 (5 bases). Per germline, CDR1 SGHRS and CDR2 YFSETQ. Trimming removed 0 bases from V and 6 bases from J, with 12 bases in between. This CDR3 region has 14 residues. CDR3 residues: CASSLAAGSDGYTF. Written as DNA, the CDR3 is TGCGCCAGCAGCTTGGCGGCAGGGAGCGATGGCTACACCTTC.

Many counts were recorded for this clonotype. The rearrangement uses TRBV6-2 or TRBV6-3 and TRBJ1-1; TRBD1 might be the D (6 bases). Germline loops: CDR1 MNHEY, CDR2 SVGEGT. V lost 6 bases and J 3 bases, leaving 11 bases between the germline ends. The CDR3 consists of 13 residues. The CDR3 coding sequence is TGTGCCAGCAGGGGACAAATTGACACTGAAGCTTTCTTT. Residues: CASRGQIDTEAFF.

For the CDR3, the DNA is TGTGCCAGCAGTTTCCCCCCATTCGGCCAGGGGAATAATTCACCCCTCCACTTT. Translation: CASSFPPFGQGNNSPLHF. The chain has TRBV27 and TRBJ1-6, with D possibly matching TRBD1 (6 bases). The CDR3 has 18 amino acids. V was clipped by 3 bases and J by 5 bases, with 20 bases between them. Germline CDR1 is MNHEY and CDR2 is SMNVEV (reference sequence).

This clonotype was detected many times. V gene TRBV4-2 combines with J gene TRBJ2-1; TRBD2 aligns across 11 bases. CDR1 and CDR2 from the germline V gene are LGHNA and YNFKEQ. V lost 2 bases to trimming and J lost 0 bases; unmatched junction nucleotides: 0. The length of the CDR3 is 16 residues. The CDR3 nucleotides are TGTGCCAGCAGCCAAACTAGCGGGGGCTCCTACAATGAGCAGTTCTTC. Its translation is CASSQTSGGSYNEQFF.

This clonotype was observed at least ten times. This chain uses TRBV7-9 with TRBJ2-7, with 9 bases fitting TRBD1. V gave up 2 bases and J gave up 7 bases; unmatched junction bases: 15. Germline-derived CDR1 and CDR2 are SEHNR and FQNEAQ (reference sequence). The CDR3 consists of 17 residues. CDR3 coding DNA: TGTGCCAGCAGCTTACTTTCCCGGGACAGGGTCTTACGAGAGCAGTACTTC. It translates to CASSLLSRDRVLREQYF.

This clonotype appeared many times. The V and J genes are TRBV20-1 and TRBJ1-5; D may be TRBD1 (5 bases). The germline gives CDR1 DFQATT, CDR2 SNEGSKA (reference sequence). The V end lost 6 bases, the J end lost 0 bases, and 24 bases lay between the germline ends. The CDR3 is 18 residues long. In DNA, the CDR3 is TGCAGTGCAAATAGACAGCGAGGGCAGGTTAATAGCAATCAGCCCCAGCATTTT. Residues: CSANRQRGQVNSNQPQHF.

This clonotype was picked up a small number of times. J is TRBJ1-2 and V is TRBV6-1, with 10 bases fitting TRBD1. After removal of 3 bases from V and 4 bases from J, the junction contained 8 bases not matched to a gene. Germline V CDR1 and CDR2: MNHNS, SASEGT. This CDR3 contains 16 residues. The CDR3 loop reads CASSDSLRTGGYGYTF. DNA of the CDR3: TGTGCCAGCAGTGACTCCCTTAGGACAGGGGGCTATGGCTACACCTTC.

This clonotype has a count of ten or more. The genes are TRBV5-1 and TRBJ2-7; possible D gene TRBD1, 6 bases. Trimming left V 3 bases short and J 1 base short, with 11 bases between. The germline V gene encodes CDR1 SGHRS and CDR2 YFSETQ. CDR3 size: 14 residues. The CDR3 here is CASSYNGQSYEQYF. CDR3 sequence (DNA): TGCGCCAGCAGCTACAATGGACAGTCCTACGAGCAGTACTTC. Full variable domain (remainder filled in from reference TRBV5-1 and TRBJ2-7): KAGVTQTPRYLIKTRGQQVTLSCSPISGHRSVSWYQQTPGQGLQFLFEYFSETQRNKGNFPGRFSGRQFSNSRSEMNVSTLELGDSALYLCASSYNGQSYEQYFGPGTRLTVT.

This clonotype was picked up a small number of times. The rearrangement links TRBV25-1 to TRBJ1-4, with unresolved D. Between the trimmed V and J ends, which lost 3 bases and 0 bases, there was a span of 14 bases. The length of the CDR3 is 17 residues. Germline loops: CDR1 MGHDK, CDR2 SYGVNS. CDR3 sequence: CASSEKTWTTTNEKLFF. For the CDR3, the DNA is TGTGCCAGCAGTGAGAAAACGTGGACGACAACTAATGAAAAACTGTTTTTT.

In regard to this clonotype: Relative to the germline gene, one junction end is altered; a read error may explain this. The J gene is TRBJ1-3, the V gene TRBV11-2; TRBD1 matches at 8 bases. The CDR3 loop spans 14 amino acids. CDR1 and CDR2 from the germline V gene are SGHAT and FQNNGV. CDR3 sequence: CASSSRGQGNNIYF. In DNA, the CDR3 is TGTGCCAGCAGCTCCAGGGGGCAGGGAAACAACATATATTTT.

This clonotype was detected ten times or more. The gene calls are TRBV28 and TRBJ2-5; no firm D call. Germline CDR1 reads MDHEN; CDR2 reads SYDVKM. This CDR3 is built from 13 residues. Trimming removed 3 bases from V and 0 bases from J, with 5 bases in between. The CDR3 DNA sequence: TGTGCCAGCAGTTTGCAGTACCAAGAGACCCAGTACTTC. Protein product: CASSLQYQETQYF.

This clonotype has only a few counts. The genes are TRBV29-1 and TRBJ1-3; D might be TRBD1 (6 bases). Trimming took 6 bases from V and 1 from J, leaving 7 bases between them. Per germline, CDR1 SQVTM and CDR2 ANQGSEA. There are 12 residues in the CDR3. CDR3 nucleotides: TGCAGCGTGACAGGATCTGGAAACACCATATATTTT. Translated: CSVTGSGNTIYF.

There are a few counts of this clonotype. This chain joins TRBV5-1 and TRBJ2-3, with D unclear. This CDR3 is built from 14 residues. Per germline, CDR1 SGHRS and CDR2 YFSETQ. V was pared by 0 bases and J by 0 bases, with 5 bases between. This chain's CDR3 is CASSLVVSTDTQYF. The CDR3 DNA reads TGCGCCAGCAGCTTGGTGGTGAGCACAGATACGCAGTATTTT.

This clonotype was counted between two and nine times. The chain has TRBV5-4 and TRBJ2-3; D remains unclear. V lost 0 bases and J 0 bases, leaving 8 bases between the germline ends. The germline V gene encodes CDR1 SGHNT and CDR2 YYREEE (reference sequence). The CDR3 is made up of 15 amino acids. The CDR3 region has the DNA TGTGCCAGCAGCTTGGCGGCACTGAGCACAGATACGCAGTATTTT. Its translation: CASSLAALSTDTQYF.

The genes are TRBV14 and TRBJ2-4; D remains unclear. This CDR3 spans 14 amino acids. Germline CDR1 reads SGHDN; CDR2 reads FVKESK. Between the trimmed V and J ends, which lost 1 base and 2 bases, there was a span of 6 bases. The CDR3 here is CASSQGTPKNIQYF. The CDR3 DNA reads as TGTGCCAGCAGCCAAGGGACCCCCAAAAACATTCAGTACTTC.

The sample holds many counts of this clonotype. The chain carries TRBV7-2 and TRBJ2-3; 11 nucleotides align to TRBD2. Per germline, CDR1 SGHTA and CDR2 FQGNSA. With V trimmed by 5 bases and J by 2 bases, 9 bases remained unmatched. CDR3 length: 17 residues. DNA for the CDR3: TGTGCCAGCAGCGCCCCGGGACTAGCGGTGCCCACAGATACGCAGTATTTT. This gives the protein CASSAPGLAVPTDTQYF.

The V call is TRBV2, the J call TRBJ1-2; the match to TRBD1 covers 7 bases. Germline values: CDR1 SNHLY, CDR2 FYNNEI. There are 13 residues in the CDR3. Unmatched junction bases numbered 8, after V lost 6 bases and J lost 7 bases. The CDR3 is CASSETGIAGYTF. CDR3 sequence (DNA): TGTGCCAGCAGCGAGACAGGGATCGCTGGCTACACCTTC.